A single sample gave rise to the 25 T cell receptor beta chains below, sequenced in a study of T cell repertoires in cytomegalovirus infection. A single record per CDR3 protein comes from TCRdb applying MiXCR to the reads. Found here are about 450,000 distinct CDR3 sequences, roughly 30% of them singletons; the top ten hold 12% to 15%. The sequencing input was PBMCs. Receptor source: a human donor in good health (CMV status not recorded). Some clones in this sample may be carry-over from other donors' samples.

Concerning this clonotype: This may arise from a read error, as a much more abundant clone is one base away. Because it lacks the conserved phenylalanine or tryptophan at the end, this CDR3 is likely a read error. V is TRBV5-4 and J is TRBJ2-7; TRBD1 might be the D (6 bases). The CDR3 loop spans 15 amino acids. V was pared by 3 bases and J by 3 bases, with 16 bases between. CDR1 and CDR2 (germline): SGHNT, YYREEE (reference sequence). The CDR3 nucleotides read TGTGCCAGCAGCTCAGGGGCAGGGAGAAGCTACGAGCAGTACTTA. Translation gives CASSSGAGRSYEQYL.

V usage is TRBV6-1 and J usage is TRBJ2-7; TRBD2 aligns across 9 bases. The V gene's germline CDR1 is MNHNS and CDR2 SASEGT. There are 15 residues in the CDR3. Trimming at V came to 1 base and at J to 3 bases, leaving 4 bases not matched to a gene. CDR3 sequence (DNA): TGTGCCAGCAGTGAAGGTAGCGGGAGTCTCTACGAGCAGTACTTC. Amino acids: CASSEGSGSLYEQYF.

V and J are TRBV7-2 and TRBJ1-1; D gene ambiguous. The germline V gene has CDR1 SGHTA and CDR2 FQGNSA. V was cut by 0 bases and J by 3 bases, with 8 bases left in between. The length of the CDR3 is 14 residues. The chain's CDR3 is CASSLAPSYTEAFF. The DNA of the CDR3 is TGTGCCAGCAGCTTAGCACCGAGCTACACTGAAGCTTTCTTT.

V and J are TRBV28 and TRBJ2-7; 7 nucleotides match TRBD1. Trimming removed 6 bases from V and 3 bases from J; junction bases left unmatched: 11. The CDR3 is made up of 15 amino acids. Germline CDR1 MDHEN, CDR2 SYDVKM. The CDR3 bases are TGTGCCAGCAGGAACCCCCGGGACAGATTCTACGAGCAGTACTTC. This encodes CASRNPRDRFYEQYF.

This chain uses TRBV7-6 with TRBJ1-4, with unresolved D. CDR3 length: 14 amino acids. Germline V gene lookup returns CDR1 SGHVS and CDR2 FNYEAQ. Between the trimmed V and J ends, which lost 2 bases and 5 bases, there was a span of 9 bases. DNA of the CDR3: TGTGCCAGCAGCTTAACAGTGGAGAATGAAAAACTGTTTTTT. It specifies CASSLTVENEKLFF.

This clonotype was seen at least ten times. V usage is TRBV7-2 and J usage is TRBJ2-4; D gene uncertain. Germline V lookup: CDR1 SGHTA, CDR2 FQGNSA. The V and J ends lost 1 base and 0 bases respectively, with 10 bases between them. The CDR3 consists of 16 residues. The CDR3 region is CASSLDGSIAKNIQYF. The CDR3 bases are TGTGCCAGCAGCTTAGATGGTTCGATAGCCAAAAACATTCAGTACTTC.

In the case of this clonotype: A read error may explain this, as a much larger clone is one base away. The rearrangement uses TRBV4-1 and TRBJ2-3; D may correspond to TRBD1 or TRBD2 (5 bases each). Germline V gene sequence: CDR1 MGHRA, CDR2 YSYEKL. CDR3 length: 18 residues. Deletions cut 2 bases from V and 4 bases from J, with 22 bases between. CDR3 sequence: CASSQILTWAWGSDTQYF. DNA of the CDR3: TGCGCCAGCAGCCAAATTCTAACGTGGGCCTGGGGGTCAGATACGCAGTATTTT.

In its sample, this clonotype was seen many times. The rearrangement joins TRBV7-8 to TRBJ2-7; no clear D. The CDR3 spans 14 residues. V was pared by 6 bases and J by 4 bases, with 16 bases between. Germline V gene sequence: CDR1 SGHVS, CDR2 FQNEAQ. The CDR3 sequence: CASRSDLHLYEQYF. CDR3 sequence (DNA): TGTGCCAGCAGATCGGACCTCCACCTTTACGAGCAGTACTTC.

At least ten counts were recorded for this clonotype. The gene calls are TRBV6-5 and TRBJ2-3; D gene unclear. V lost 6 bases, J lost 2 bases, and 9 bases lay in between. Germline V CDR1 and CDR2: MNHEY, SVGAGI. The CDR3 totals 13 residues. Written as DNA, the CDR3 is TGTGCCAGCAGAACCCCCGTCACAGATACGCAGTATTTT. Amino acid sequence: CASRTPVTDTQYF.

This clonotype was recorded at least ten times. The J gene is TRBJ1-6, the V gene TRBV7-2; 9 bases map to TRBD1. There are 14 residues in the CDR3. Germline lookup yields CDR1 SGHTA and CDR2 FQGNSA. V lost 5 bases and J lost 9; bases outside the gene matches: 5. CDR3 DNA sequence: TGTGCCAGCAGCAATGGGACAGGGCGTTCACCCCTCCACTTT. This encodes CASSNGTGRSPLHF. Drawing the rest from reference TRBV7-2 and TRBJ1-6, the complete variable domain is GAGVSQSPSNKVTEKGKDVELRCDPISGHTALYWYRQSLGQGLEFLIYFQGNSAPDKSGLPSDRFSAERTGGSVSTLTIQRTQQEDSAVYLCASSNGTGRSPLHFGNGTRLTVT.

The sample holds a few counts of this clonotype. This sequence joins TRBV2 and TRBJ1-5; 9 nucleotides line up with TRBD1. The junction had 8 bases not matched to a gene; V was cut back by 2 bases and J by 0 bases. Per germline, CDR1 SNHLY and CDR2 FYNNEI. The CDR3 is made up of 18 amino acids. The CDR3 DNA sequence: TGTGCCAGCAGTGAACCGGGACAGGGACTCTATAGCAATCAGCCCCAGCATTTT. It translates to CASSEPGQGLYSNQPQHF.

This clonotype was detected a few times. The chain combines TRBV6-1 with TRBJ1-1, with D unresolved. Germline loops: CDR1 MNHNS, CDR2 SASEGT. Between the trimmed V and J ends, which lost 2 bases and 0 bases, there was a span of 10 bases. The CDR3 runs to 15 residues. The CDR3 sequence is CASSEIIRLNTEAFF. CDR3 coding DNA: TGTGCCAGCAGTGAAATTATCAGGCTGAACACTGAAGCTTTCTTT.

By sample share, this clonotype is medium-sized. The chain employs TRBV7-6 and TRBJ2-7; 9 nucleotides align to TRBD1. Germline V gene data show CDR1 as SGHVS and CDR2 as FNYEAQ. J gave up 3 bases and V 5 bases, and 8 bases lay outside the gene matches. This CDR3 is 15 amino acids long. The CDR3 reads CASSGGQGTLYEQYF. The CDR3 nucleotides are TGTGCCAGCAGCGGGGGACAGGGAACCCTCTACGAGCAGTACTTC.

A note on this clonotype: This sequence may be a read error, since a much larger clone differs from it by one base. The chain employs TRBV7-2 and TRBJ1-5, with a possible D match to TRBD1 (5 bases). V lost 5 bases and J lost 0, with 14 bases in between. CDR1 SGHTA and CDR2 FQGNSA come from the germline V gene. CDR3 length equals 16 residues. The CDR3, as DNA: TGTGCCAGCAGCGTTAACGGGGGGGTTAGCAATCAGCCCCAGCATTTT. It is translated as CASSVNGGVSNQPQHF.

This chain links TRBV5-4 with TRBJ2-7, with TRBD2 identical over 11 bases. Germline V gene lookup returns CDR1 SGHNT and CDR2 YYREEE (reference sequence). The CDR3 has 14 residues. Trimming at V came to 3 bases and at J to 4 bases, leaving 3 bases not matched to a gene. CDR3 in amino acids: CASSSSGGLYEQYF. The CDR3 DNA reads TGTGCCAGCAGCTCTAGCGGGGGGTTGTACGAGCAGTACTTC.

This clonotype appeared a few times. V usage is TRBV4-3 and J usage is TRBJ2-7; D gene ambiguous. Deletions cut 2 bases from V and 3 bases from J, with 14 bases between. The germline gives CDR1 LGHNA, CDR2 YSLEER. The CDR3 runs to 15 residues. The CDR3 reads CASSQIIGPSYEQYF. For the CDR3, the DNA is TGCGCCAGCAGCCAAATTATAGGGCCCAGCTACGAGCAGTACTTC.

This clonotype was counted between two and nine times. At one end, the junction sequence differs from germline, possibly due to a read error. The rearrangement links TRBV7-7 to TRBJ2-5; D remains unclear. Germline CDR1 reads SSHAT; CDR2 reads FNYEAQ (reference sequence). This CDR3 region has 15 residues. The CDR3 bases are TGTGCTAGCAGCGTAACGGGCCAGCCACAAGAGACCCAGTACTTC. Translation: CASSVTGQPQETQYF. The variable domain in full, completed from reference TRBV7-7 and TRBJ2-5, reads GAGVSQSPRYKVTKRGQDVTLRCDPISSHATLYWYQQALGQGPEFLTYFNYEAQPDKSGLPSDRFSAERPEGSISTLTIQRTEQRDSAMYRCASSVTGQPQETQYFGPGTRLLVL.

The chain uses TRBV6-6 and TRBJ2-2; D may be TRBD2 (5 bases). This CDR3 spans 14 amino acids. Germline lookup yields CDR1 MNHNY and CDR2 SVGAGI (reference sequence). Trimming cost V 6 bases and J 7 bases, with 15 bases left between them. The CDR3 reads CASRKGASSGELFF. CDR3 DNA sequence: TGTGCCAGCAGGAAAGGAGCTAGCAGCGGGGAGCTGTTTTTT.

The sample holds many counts of this clonotype. The chain carries TRBV7-2 and TRBJ2-3; either TRBD1 or TRBD2 may fit D (6 bases each). Germline V gene data show CDR1 as SGHTA and CDR2 as FQGNSA. The CDR3 consists of 16 residues. V was clipped by 0 bases and J by 1 base, with 11 bases between them. CDR3 sequence reads: CASSLALRGGTDTQYF. The DNA of the CDR3 is TGTGCCAGCAGCTTAGCTTTGAGGGGGGGCACAGATACGCAGTATTTT.

This clonotype turned up a few times. The J gene is TRBJ2-7, the V gene TRBV20-1; maybe TRBD2 (6 bases). V lost 4 bases, J lost 5 bases, and 6 bases lay in between. Germline loops: CDR1 DFQATT, CDR2 SNEGSKA (reference sequence). The CDR3 is 10 amino acids. CDR3 in DNA: TGCAGTGCTACGGGGGACGAGCAGTACTTC. This gives the protein CSATGDEQYF.

This clonotype was recorded at least ten times. The V call is TRBV11-2, the J call TRBJ2-7, with 13 positions matching TRBD2. CDR1 is SGHAT and CDR2 is FQNNGV in the germline V gene. The CDR3 is 14 amino acids. V gave up 7 bases and J gave up 4 bases; unmatched junction bases: 4. The DNA of the CDR3 is TGTGCCAGCACCCTACTAGCGGGGGGGTACGAGCAGTACTTC. Translation: CASTLLAGGYEQYF.

The chain couples TRBV7-9 to TRBJ2-2; no firm D call. The CDR3 is 14 residues long. V was cut by 2 bases and J by 4 bases, with 8 bases left in between. Germline CDR1 reads SEHNR; CDR2 reads FQNEAQ (reference sequence). CDR3 nucleotides: TGTGCCAGCAGCTTACAGGAGTCCACCGGGGAGCTGTTTTTT. Protein: CASSLQESTGELFF.

This clonotype was counted only a few times. The gene calls are TRBV28 and TRBJ2-5, with D possibly matching TRBD2 (5 bases). The germline V gene encodes CDR1 MDHEN and CDR2 SYDVKM. The V gene lost 7 bases and the J gene lost 4 bases, with 13 bases spanning the gap. The CDR3 contains 13 residues. This chain's CDR3 is CASIRGLGETQYF. CDR3 in DNA: TGTGCCAGCATCCGAGGGTTGGGAGAGACCCAGTACTTC.

V gene TRBV28 combines with J gene TRBJ1-5; TRBD1 might be the D (5 bases). Per germline, CDR1 MDHEN and CDR2 SYDVKM. V was trimmed by 6 bases and J by 3 bases, leaving 18 bases between them. This CDR3 region has 16 residues. CDR3 amino acids: CASRGWQGRDNQPQHF. In DNA form, the CDR3 reads TGTGCCAGCAGGGGATGGCAGGGTAGGGACAATCAGCCCCAGCATTTT.

CDR3 in DNA: TGCAGTGCAACCATACCTCAGGGTAGCCAGCCCCAGCATTTT. Residues: CSATIPQGSQPQHF. V and J are TRBV20-1 and TRBJ1-5, with TRBD1 as a possible D gene (5 bases). Germline CDR1 and CDR2: DFQATT and SNEGSKA (reference sequence). CDR3 length: 14 residues. V gave up 6 bases and J gave up 7 bases, with 19 bases separating them.